One and the same sample provided the 27 T cell receptor beta chains below, sequenced in a study of T cell responses to AZD1222 COVID-19 vaccine. Some clones are missing from TCRdb's copy, which holds only in-frame ones; the method was immunoSEQ multiplex PCR. This sample's table reports about 140,000 clones. The sequenced sample consisted of peripheral blood. Every receptor here comes from an adult in good health.

This sequence joins TRBV6-5 and TRBJ2-6; no reliable D call. V lost 6 bases and J 0 bases, leaving 9 bases between the germline ends. CDR3 length: 15 residues. Germline V gene lookup returns CDR1 MNHEY and CDR2 SVGAGI. Here the CDR3 reads CASRTDHSGANVLTF. The CDR3 region has the DNA TGTGCCAGCAGAACGGACCACTCTGGGGCCAACGTCCTGACTTTC.

The chain recombines TRBV6-5 with TRBJ1-4; D is uncertain. Germline CDR1 is MNHEY and CDR2 is SVGAGI. This CDR3 comprises 14 residues. V lost 6 bases and J lost 8, with 16 bases in between. CDR3 nucleotides: TGTGCCAGCAGCCCCCCCGGGATTAGAGAAAAACTGTTTTTT. Amino acid sequence: CASSPPGIREKLFF.

The DNA of the CDR3 is TGTGCCATCAGTGAGTCTGTGGGACCAGGCACAGATACGCAGTATTTT. Encoded protein: CAISESVGPGTDTQYF. The chain recombines TRBV10-3 with TRBJ2-3; tentatively, D is TRBD1 or TRBD2 (5 bases each). The length of the CDR3 is 16 residues. Germline assignment: CDR1 ENHRY and CDR2 SYGVKD. Deletions cut 0 bases from V and 1 base from J, with 11 bases between.

The chain links TRBV21-1 to TRBJ2-5; the table's D call, TRBD2, was not checked against the DNA. TRBV21-1 is a recognized pseudogene. The CDR3 sequence is 18 residues long. The CDR3 sequence is CASKRPRTSGGRQETQYF. The DNA of the CDR3 is TGTGCCAGCAAGAGGCCCCGGACTAGCGGGGGTAGGCAAGAGACCCAGTACTTC.

The chain joins TRBV7-7 to TRBJ2-2; TRBD2 matches at 7 bases. CDR3 size: 17 residues. The germline CDR1 and CDR2 sequences are SSHAT and FNYEAQ (reference sequence). The J segment lost 1 base and the V segment lost 1 base, leaving 6 bases of the junction unmatched. The CDR3 bases are TGTGCCAGCAGCTTAGGGCGGGGGACTGTGAACACCGGGGAGCTGTTTTTT. As protein: CASSLGRGTVNTGELFF.

This chain uses TRBV28 with TRBJ1-6, with D possibly TRBD1 on 5 matching bases. Germline-derived CDR1 and CDR2 are MDHEN and SYDVKM. V lost 3 bases, J lost 9 bases, and 12 bases lay in between. The CDR3 consists of 14 residues. Written as DNA, the CDR3 is TGTGCCAGCAGTTTTCAGGGTGACGGTTCACCCCTCCACTTT. Residues: CASSFQGDGSPLHF.

The genes are TRBV28 and TRBJ2-1, with TRBD2 identical over 10 bases. After removal of 3 bases from V and 5 bases from J, the junction contained 7 bases not matched to a gene. The CDR3 is 16 residues long. Germline lookup yields CDR1 MDHEN and CDR2 SYDVKM. The CDR3 DNA reads TGTGCCAGCAGTTTTCGTGGAGCGGGGGGGAACAATGAGCAGTTCTTC. It yields the protein CASSFRGAGGNNEQFF.

V is TRBV5-4 and J is TRBJ2-7; D remains unclear. Germline CDR1 is SGHNT and CDR2 is YYREEE (reference sequence). The length of the CDR3 is 11 residues. V lost 1 base, J lost 7 bases, and 6 bases lay in between. CDR3 in DNA: TGTGCCAGCAGCTTGACCGGTGAGCAGTACTTC. Translated: CASSLTGEQYF.

This chain joins TRBV5-5 and TRBJ1-2; 9 nucleotides agree with TRBD1. The CDR3 is 15 residues long. Germline trimming cut 3 bases from V and 2 bases from J; bases unmatched to any gene: 5. Germline V gene lookup returns CDR1 SGHKS and CDR2 YYEKEE (reference sequence). CDR3 DNA: TGTGCCAGCAGCTCCCCCGGGACAGGGAACTATGGCTACACCTTC. Amino acids: CASSSPGTGNYGYTF.

V gene TRBV19 combines with J gene TRBJ2-2; unclear D gene. Per the germline V gene, CDR1 is LNHDA and CDR2 is SQIVND (reference sequence). V shed 1 base and J shed 0 bases, with 9 bases lying between them. CDR3 length: 16 residues. The CDR3 bases are TGTGCCAGTAGTATAGCTGGCAGGCCGAACACCGGGGAGCTGTTTTTT. It translates to CASSIAGRPNTGELFF.

The chain carries TRBV28 and TRBJ1-2; D may be TRBD1 (6 bases). CDR1 is MDHEN, CDR2 SYDVKM, per germline. V gave up 3 bases and J gave up 1 base, with 12 bases separating them. The CDR3 has 15 amino acids. DNA of the CDR3: TGTGCCAGCAGTTTGTCACAGGGTAGTAACTATGGCTACACCTTC. Translation gives CASSLSQGSNYGYTF.

This sequence joins TRBV19 and TRBJ1-2; D ambiguous. This CDR3 comprises 11 residues. The germline V gene has CDR1 LNHDA and CDR2 SQIVND (reference sequence). V lost 3 bases and J 1 base, leaving 0 bases between the germline ends. The CDR3 region is CASSINYGYTF. The CDR3 DNA sequence: TGTGCCAGTAGTATTAACTATGGCTACACCTTC.

The rearrangement joins TRBV28 to TRBJ1-4; D is ambiguous. This CDR3 spans 12 amino acids. Germline assignment: CDR1 MDHEN and CDR2 SYDVKM. Deletions cut 8 bases from V and 2 bases from J, with 6 bases between. The CDR3 sequence: CASAATNEKLFF. In DNA, the CDR3 is TGTGCCAGCGCAGCTACTAATGAAAAACTGTTTTTT.

J is TRBJ1-1 and V is TRBV19; D ambiguous. The CDR3 runs to 13 residues. Germline V gene data show CDR1 as LNHDA and CDR2 as SQIVND (reference sequence). Trimming shortened V by 7 bases and J by 4 bases, and 13 bases separated the two germline ends. The CDR3 protein is CASNQVGSTEAFF. The DNA for the CDR3 is TGTGCCAGTAATCAGGTGGGGAGCACTGAAGCTTTCTTT.

The chain joins TRBV4-1 to TRBJ2-1; weak D call: TRBD1 (7 bases). This CDR3 comprises 19 residues. Per germline, CDR1 MGHRA and CDR2 YSYEKL. The germline V and J ends were trimmed by 2 bases and 3 bases, with 23 bases remaining between them. The CDR3 sequence: CASSQQALTRQGGYNEQFF. CDR3 sequence (DNA): TGCGCCAGCAGCCAACAAGCCCTCACCAGACAGGGAGGCTACAATGAGCAGTTCTTC.

J is TRBJ1-2 and V is TRBV6-5; TRBD1 might be the D (5 bases). The germline V and J ends were trimmed by 6 bases and 0 bases, with 14 bases remaining between them. This CDR3 comprises 15 residues. CDR1 and CDR2 (germline): MNHEY, SVGAGI. CDR3 residues: CASSLRDRPNYGYTF. CDR3 in DNA: TGTGCCAGCAGCTTACGAGACAGACCTAACTATGGCTACACCTTC.

This chain links TRBV4-2 with TRBJ1-4; perhaps TRBD1 as D (6 bases). The V gene lost 5 bases and the J gene lost 0 bases, with 13 bases spanning the gap. CDR3 size: 16 residues. CDR1 and CDR2 from the germline V gene are LGHNA and YNFKEQ. Here the CDR3 DNA reads TGTGCCAGCAGCTCCGGGACACAGGCAACTAATGAAAAACTGTTTTTT. Encoded protein: CASSSGTQATNEKLFF.

The V and J genes are TRBV15 and TRBJ1-3; D possibly corresponds to TRBD1 (5 bases). V lost 0 bases and J 4 bases, leaving 10 bases between the germline ends. Germline CDR1 LNHNV, CDR2 YYDKDF (reference sequence). The length of the CDR3 is 15 residues. This CDR3 is CATSRDQGLGNTIYF. CDR3 nucleotide sequence: TGTGCCACCAGCAGAGATCAGGGATTAGGAAACACCATATATTTT. The full variable domain, with the rest looked up from reference TRBV15 and TRBJ1-3, is DAMVIQNPRYQVTQFGKPVTLSCSQTLNHNVMYWYQQKSSQAPKLLFHYYDKDFNNEADTPDNFQSRRPNTSFCFLDIRSPGLGDTAMYLCATSRDQGLGNTIYFGEGSWLTVV.

This chain uses TRBV19 with TRBJ2-1; possible D gene TRBD1, 7 bases. Germline V gene sequence: CDR1 LNHDA, CDR2 SQIVND (reference sequence). V was pared by 4 bases and J by 6 bases, with 13 bases between. The CDR3 consists of 14 residues. The CDR3 is CASSKGGGTNEQFF. The CDR3 nucleotides read TGTGCCAGTAGTAAAGGAGGGGGCACCAATGAGCAGTTCTTC.

The rearrangement links TRBV5-6 to TRBJ1-1, with D uncertain. The CDR3 loop spans 14 amino acids. Germline CDR1 SGHDT, CDR2 YYEEEE. V shed 0 bases and J shed 4 bases, with 10 bases lying between them. The CDR3 is CASSLDGEFTEAFF. DNA of the CDR3: TGTGCCAGCAGCTTGGATGGGGAATTCACTGAAGCTTTCTTT.

The J gene is TRBJ2-1, the V gene TRBV5-1; D possibly matches TRBD1 or TRBD2 (5 bases each). This CDR3 has 16 residues. The germline gives CDR1 SGHRS, CDR2 YFSETQ. Trimming removed 4 bases at V and 0 bases at J, with 14 bases between. The CDR3 is CASSGIPGLSYNEQFF. Written as DNA, the CDR3 is TGCGCCAGCAGCGGTATTCCGGGGCTCTCCTACAATGAGCAGTTCTTC.

The rearrangement links TRBV19 to TRBJ1-5; 7 bases fit TRBD1. Germline CDR1 reads LNHDA; CDR2 reads SQIVND (reference sequence). The CDR3 length is 14 residues. V trimming: 4 bases; J trimming: 5 bases; junction bases outside the gene matches: 5. In nucleotides, the CDR3 is TGTGCCAGTAGTAACCAACAGGGGTATCAGCCCCAGCATTTT. It translates to CASSNQQGYQPQHF.

This chain joins TRBV27 and TRBJ1-5; 9 bases are a match to TRBD1. Germline-derived CDR1 and CDR2 are MNHEY and SMNVEV (reference sequence). The CDR3 is 15 amino acids. J gave up 1 base and V 9 bases, and 7 bases lay outside the gene matches. DNA of the CDR3: TGTGCCAGTCGAAAAGGACAGGGGAGCAATCAGCCCCAGCATTTT. Its protein is CASRKGQGSNQPQHF.

The J gene is TRBJ1-2, the V gene TRBV7-9; 12 bases match TRBD1. The CDR3 is made up of 16 amino acids. The V and J ends lost 5 bases and 4 bases, in that order; junction bases with no gene match: 8. Germline assignment: CDR1 SEHNR and CDR2 FQNEAQ (reference sequence). This CDR3 is CASSAGTGGVFYGYTF. The CDR3 coding sequence is TGTGCCAGCAGCGCCGGGACAGGGGGCGTTTTCTATGGCTACACCTTC.

J is TRBJ2-7 and V is TRBV30; no clear D. The CDR3 has 12 amino acids. The ends were cut back, 8 bases at V and 2 bases at J, with 13 bases in the middle. Germline lookup yields CDR1 GTSNPN and CDR2 SVGIG (reference sequence). The CDR3 DNA is TGTGCCATCCAGACACGTGCCTACGAGCAGTACTTC. As protein: CAIQTRAYEQYF.

V usage is TRBV18 and J usage is TRBJ1-1; the match to TRBD1 covers 9 bases. Per the germline V gene, CDR1 is KGHSH and CDR2 is LQKENI. The CDR3 has 15 amino acids. V shed 3 bases and J 3 bases; nucleotides not matched to a gene: 5. In DNA form, the CDR3 reads TGTGCCAGCTCACCGCGACAGGGGGGTGACACTGAAGCTTTCTTT. Encoded protein: CASSPRQGGDTEAFF.

The chain is built from TRBV2 and TRBJ1-1, with D hard to call. V gave up 2 bases and J gave up 4 bases, with 14 bases separating them. Germline V CDR1 and CDR2: SNHLY, FYNNEI. CDR3 length: 15 residues. The CDR3 region is CASSESPGEATEAFF. CDR3 nucleotides: TGTGCCAGCAGTGAATCCCCTGGGGAGGCCACTGAAGCTTTCTTT.